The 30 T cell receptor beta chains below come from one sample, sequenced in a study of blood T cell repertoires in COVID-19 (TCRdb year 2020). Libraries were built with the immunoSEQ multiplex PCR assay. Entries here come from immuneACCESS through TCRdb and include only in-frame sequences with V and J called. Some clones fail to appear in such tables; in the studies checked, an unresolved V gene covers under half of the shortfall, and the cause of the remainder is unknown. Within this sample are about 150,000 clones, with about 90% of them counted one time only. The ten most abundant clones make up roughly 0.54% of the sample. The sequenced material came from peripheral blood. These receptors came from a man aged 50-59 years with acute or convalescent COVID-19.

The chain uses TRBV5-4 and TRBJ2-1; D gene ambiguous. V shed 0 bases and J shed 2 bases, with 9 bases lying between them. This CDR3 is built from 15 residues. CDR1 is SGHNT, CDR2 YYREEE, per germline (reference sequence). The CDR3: CASSLGATPYNEQFF. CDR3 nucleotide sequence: TGTGCCAGCAGCTTGGGAGCTACGCCCTACAATGAGCAGTTCTTC.

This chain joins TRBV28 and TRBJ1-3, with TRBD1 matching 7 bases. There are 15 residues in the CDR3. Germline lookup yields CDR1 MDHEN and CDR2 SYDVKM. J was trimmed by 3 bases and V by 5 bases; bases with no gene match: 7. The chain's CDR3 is CASSVKGAGGNTIYF. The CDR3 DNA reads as TGTGCCAGCAGTGTGAAGGGGGCTGGTGGAAACACCATATATTTT.

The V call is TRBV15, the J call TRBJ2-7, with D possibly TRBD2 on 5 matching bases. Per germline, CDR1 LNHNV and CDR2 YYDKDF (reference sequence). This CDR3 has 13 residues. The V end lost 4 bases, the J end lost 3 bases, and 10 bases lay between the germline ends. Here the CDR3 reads CATSNTGGYEQYV. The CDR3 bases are TGTGCCACCAGCAATACTGGAGGCTACGAGCAGTACGTC.

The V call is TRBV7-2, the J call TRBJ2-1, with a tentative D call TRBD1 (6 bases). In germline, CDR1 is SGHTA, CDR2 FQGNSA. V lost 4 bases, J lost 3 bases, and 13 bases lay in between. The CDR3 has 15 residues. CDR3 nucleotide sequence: TGTGCCAGCAGCTCAGGGGAATTCTTCTACAATGAGCAGTTCTTC. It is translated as CASSSGEFFYNEQFF.

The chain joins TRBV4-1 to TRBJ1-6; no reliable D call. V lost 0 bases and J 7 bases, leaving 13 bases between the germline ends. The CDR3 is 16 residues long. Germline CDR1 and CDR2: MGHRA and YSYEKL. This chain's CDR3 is CASSQDLSSANSPLHF. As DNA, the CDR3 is TGCGCCAGCAGCCAAGATCTAAGTAGTGCAAATTCACCCCTCCACTTT.

As DNA, the CDR3 is TGTGGAGTTAGAGTGAGCGATTCACCCCTCCACTTT. This translates into CGVRVSDSPLHF. The chain joins TRBV6-5 to TRBJ1-6; D gene unclear. The CDR3 sequence is 12 residues long. Germline CDR1 and CDR2: MNHEY and SVGAGI.

For the CDR3, the DNA is TGTGCCAGCAGCCAACCACCAGCTGGAAACACCATATATTTT. This codes for CASSQPPAGNTIYF. The chain couples TRBV3-1 (or the pseudogene TRBV3-2) to TRBJ1-3; D is uncertain. The V end lost 2 bases, the J end lost 2 bases, and 7 bases lay between the germline ends. This CDR3 has 14 amino acids. CDR1 is LGHDT, CDR2 YNNKEL, per germline (reference sequence).

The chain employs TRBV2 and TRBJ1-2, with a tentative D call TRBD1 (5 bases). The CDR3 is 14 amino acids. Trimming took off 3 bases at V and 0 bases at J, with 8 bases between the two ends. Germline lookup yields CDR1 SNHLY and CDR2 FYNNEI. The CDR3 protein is CASSDSGTNYGYTF. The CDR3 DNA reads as TGTGCCAGCAGTGACTCAGGGACTAACTATGGCTACACCTTC.

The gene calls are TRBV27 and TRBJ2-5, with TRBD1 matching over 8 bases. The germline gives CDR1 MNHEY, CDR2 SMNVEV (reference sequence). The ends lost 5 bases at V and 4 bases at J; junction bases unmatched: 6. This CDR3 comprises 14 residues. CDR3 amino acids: CASSAAGGRETQYF. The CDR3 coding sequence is TGTGCCAGCAGTGCAGCAGGGGGCCGAGAGACCCAGTACTTC.

This CDR3 reads CASSLDGTGVYNEQFF. The CDR3 bases are TGTGCCAGCAGCTTAGATGGGACAGGGGTCTACAATGAGCAGTTCTTC. The rearrangement joins TRBV7-2 to TRBJ2-1, with 10 bases lining up with TRBD1. The CDR3 is 16 amino acids. Trimming removed 1 base from V and 3 bases from J; junction bases left unmatched: 3. Looked up from germline, CDR1 is SGHTA and CDR2 is FQGNSA.

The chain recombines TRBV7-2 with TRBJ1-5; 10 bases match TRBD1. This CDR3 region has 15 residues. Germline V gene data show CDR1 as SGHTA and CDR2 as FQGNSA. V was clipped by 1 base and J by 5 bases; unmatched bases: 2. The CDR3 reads CASSLGGTGDQPQHF. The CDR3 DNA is TGTGCCAGCAGCTTAGGCGGGACAGGGGATCAGCCCCAGCATTTT.

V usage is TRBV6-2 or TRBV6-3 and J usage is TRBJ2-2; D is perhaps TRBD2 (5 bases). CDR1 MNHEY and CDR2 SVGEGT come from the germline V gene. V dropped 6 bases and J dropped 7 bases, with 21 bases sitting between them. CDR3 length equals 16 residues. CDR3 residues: CASSLTPGSSNGELFF. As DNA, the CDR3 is TGTGCCAGCAGCCTTACTCCGGGGTCATCGAACGGGGAGCTGTTTTTT.

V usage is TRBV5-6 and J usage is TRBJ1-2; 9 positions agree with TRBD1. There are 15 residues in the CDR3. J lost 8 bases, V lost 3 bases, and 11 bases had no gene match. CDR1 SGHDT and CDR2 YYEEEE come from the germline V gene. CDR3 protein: CASSYWDRDLQGYTF. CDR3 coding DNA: TGTGCCAGCAGCTATTGGGACAGGGATCTACAGGGCTACACCTTC.

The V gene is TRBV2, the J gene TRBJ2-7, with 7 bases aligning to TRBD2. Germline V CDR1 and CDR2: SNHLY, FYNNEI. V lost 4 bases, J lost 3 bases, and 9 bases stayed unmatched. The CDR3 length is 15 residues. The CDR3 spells CASSVKGLGNYEQYF. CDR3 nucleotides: TGTGCCAGCAGTGTAAAAGGACTAGGTAACTACGAGCAGTACTTC. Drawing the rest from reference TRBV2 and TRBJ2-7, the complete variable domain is EPEVTQTPSHQVTQMGQEVILRCVPISNHLYFYWYRQILGQKVEFLVSFYNNEISEKSEIFDDQFSVERPDGSNFTLKIRSTKLEDSAMYFCASSVKGLGNYEQYFGPGTRLTVT.

In nucleotides, the CDR3 is TGTGCCAGCAGCTTAAAGAGGAGTCTCGCCGGAAACACCATATATTTT. Its translation is CASSLKRSLAGNTIYF. J is TRBJ1-3 and V is TRBV7-9; no firm D call. V shed 2 bases and J shed 4 bases, with 15 bases lying between them. Germline V gene lookup returns CDR1 SEHNR and CDR2 FQNEAQ (reference sequence). The CDR3 contains 16 residues.

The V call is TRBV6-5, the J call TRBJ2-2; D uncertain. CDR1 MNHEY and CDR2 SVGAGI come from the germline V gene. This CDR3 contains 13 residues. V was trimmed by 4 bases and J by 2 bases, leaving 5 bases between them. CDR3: CASSSVNTGELFF. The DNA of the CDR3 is TGTGCCAGCAGTTCCGTCAACACCGGGGAGCTGTTTTTT.

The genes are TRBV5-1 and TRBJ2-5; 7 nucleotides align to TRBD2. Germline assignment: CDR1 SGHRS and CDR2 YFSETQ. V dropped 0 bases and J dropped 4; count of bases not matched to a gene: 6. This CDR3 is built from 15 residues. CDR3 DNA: TGCGCCAGCAGCTTGGAATGGGGGGGAGGAGAGACCCAGTACTTC. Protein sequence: CASSLEWGGGETQYF.

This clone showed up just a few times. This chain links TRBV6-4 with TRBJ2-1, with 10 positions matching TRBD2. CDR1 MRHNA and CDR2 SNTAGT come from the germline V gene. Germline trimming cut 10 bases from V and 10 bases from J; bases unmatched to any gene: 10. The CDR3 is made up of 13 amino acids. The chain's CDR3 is CATSPLAGAEQFF. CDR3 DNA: TGTGCCACCTCCCCGCTAGCGGGAGCGGAGCAGTTCTTC.

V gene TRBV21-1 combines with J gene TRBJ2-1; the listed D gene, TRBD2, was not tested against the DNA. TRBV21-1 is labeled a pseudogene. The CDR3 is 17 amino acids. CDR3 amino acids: CAGKNGGEVSSYNEQFF. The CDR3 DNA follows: TGTGCCGGTAAAAACGGGGGTGAGGTGTCCTCCTACAATGAGCAGTTCTTC.

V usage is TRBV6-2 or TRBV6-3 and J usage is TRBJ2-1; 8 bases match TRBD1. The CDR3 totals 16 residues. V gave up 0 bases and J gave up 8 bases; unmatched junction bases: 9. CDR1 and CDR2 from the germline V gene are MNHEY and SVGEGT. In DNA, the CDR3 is TGTGCCAGCAGTTACTCCGGTAGGACAGGGATGGATGAGCAGTTCTTC. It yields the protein CASSYSGRTGMDEQFF.

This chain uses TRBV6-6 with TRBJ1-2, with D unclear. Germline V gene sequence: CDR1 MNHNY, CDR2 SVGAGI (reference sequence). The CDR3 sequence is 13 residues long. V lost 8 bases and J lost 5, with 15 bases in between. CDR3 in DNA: TGTGCCAGCCTAGAGGCTTTTTTATATGGCTACACCTTC. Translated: CASLEAFLYGYTF.

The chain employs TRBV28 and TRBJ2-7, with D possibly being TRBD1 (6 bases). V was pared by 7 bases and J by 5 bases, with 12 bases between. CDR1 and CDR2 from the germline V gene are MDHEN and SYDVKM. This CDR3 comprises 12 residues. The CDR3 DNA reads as TGTGCCAGCACCCTTCAGGGGAACGAGCAGTACTTC. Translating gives CASTLQGNEQYF.

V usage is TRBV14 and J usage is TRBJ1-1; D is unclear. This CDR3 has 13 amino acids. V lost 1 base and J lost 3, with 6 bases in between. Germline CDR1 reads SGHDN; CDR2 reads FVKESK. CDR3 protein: CASSQVGHTEAFF. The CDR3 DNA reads TGTGCCAGCAGCCAAGTTGGGCACACTGAAGCTTTCTTT. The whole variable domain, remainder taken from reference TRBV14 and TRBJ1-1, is EAGVTQFPSHSVIEKGQTVTLRCDPISGHDNLYWYRRVMGKEIKFLLHFVKESKQDESGMPNNRFLAERTGGTYSTLKVQPAELEDSGVYFCASSQVGHTEAFFGQGTRLTVV.

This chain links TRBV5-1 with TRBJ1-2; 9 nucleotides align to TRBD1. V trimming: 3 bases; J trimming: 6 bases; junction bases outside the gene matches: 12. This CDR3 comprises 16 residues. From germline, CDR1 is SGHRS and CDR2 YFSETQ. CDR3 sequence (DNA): TGCGCCAGCAGCTCCGTCACGGGGACAGGGAGCCATGGCTACACCTTC. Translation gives CASSSVTGTGSHGYTF.

Here the CDR3 reads CASSPGQGRGDTIYF. CDR3 in DNA: TGTGCCAGCAGCCCGGGACAGGGACGAGGAGACACCATATATTTT. The V gene is TRBV7-7, the J gene TRBJ1-3; 9 bases align to TRBD1. This CDR3 comprises 15 residues. Germline CDR1 is SSHAT and CDR2 is FNYEAQ (reference sequence). Trimming at V came to 5 bases and at J to 8 bases, leaving 10 bases not matched to a gene.

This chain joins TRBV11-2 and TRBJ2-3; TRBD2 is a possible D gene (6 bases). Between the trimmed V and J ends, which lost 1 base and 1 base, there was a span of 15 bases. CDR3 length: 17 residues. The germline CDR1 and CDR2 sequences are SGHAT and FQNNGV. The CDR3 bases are TGTGCCAGCAGCTTAGGAGGAGGGACTTCAGGCACAGATACGCAGTATTTT. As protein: CASSLGGGTSGTDTQYF.

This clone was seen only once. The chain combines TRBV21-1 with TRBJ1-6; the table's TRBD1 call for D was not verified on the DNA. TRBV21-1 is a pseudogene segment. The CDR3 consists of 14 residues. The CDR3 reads CASIPTEANSPLHF. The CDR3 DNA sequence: TGTGCCAGCATCCCTACAGAAGCAAATTCACCCCTCCACTTT.

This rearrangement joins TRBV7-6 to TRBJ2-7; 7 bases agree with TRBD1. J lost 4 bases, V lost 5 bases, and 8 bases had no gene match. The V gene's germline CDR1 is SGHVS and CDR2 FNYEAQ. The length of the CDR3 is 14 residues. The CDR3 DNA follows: TGTGCCAGCAGCGTACAGGGGAACTCTTACGAGCAGTACGTC. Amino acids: CASSVQGNSYEQYV.

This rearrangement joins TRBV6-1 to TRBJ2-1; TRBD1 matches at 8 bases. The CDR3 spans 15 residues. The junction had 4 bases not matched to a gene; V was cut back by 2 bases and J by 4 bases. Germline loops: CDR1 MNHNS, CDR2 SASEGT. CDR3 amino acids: CASSEQGAGYNEQFF. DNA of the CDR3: TGTGCCAGCAGTGAACAGGGGGCGGGGTACAATGAGCAGTTCTTC.

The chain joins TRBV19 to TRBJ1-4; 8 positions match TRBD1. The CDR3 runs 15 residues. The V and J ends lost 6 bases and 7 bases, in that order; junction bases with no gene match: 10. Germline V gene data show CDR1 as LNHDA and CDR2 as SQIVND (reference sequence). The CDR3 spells CASSTTGTGGEKLFF. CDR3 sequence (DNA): TGTGCCAGTAGCACGACCGGGACAGGTGGTGAAAAACTGTTTTTT.